One and the same sample provided the 10 T cell receptor beta chains below, sequenced in a study of T cells in Graves' hyperthyroidism and ophthalmopathy. Amplification of TCR beta CDR3 regions used RNA as the template. When the TCR CDR3 underwent first-round RT-PCR, the HTBI primer set was used. TCRdb reanalysed the multiplex PCR reads using MiXCR and keeps one entry per CDR3 protein. The profile shows roughly 380,000 distinct CDR3 sequences, roughly 13% of them singletons. What was sequenced was blood. The source of these receptors is a man between 25 and 39 years old with Graves' hyperthyroidism that later progressed to Graves' ophthalmopathy.

In its sample, this clonotype was seen many times. This chain links TRBV3-1 with TRBJ1-2; D gene unclear. The ends were cut back, 3 bases at V and 1 base at J, with 12 bases in the middle. CDR3 length: 15 residues. Germline lookup yields CDR1 LGHDT and CDR2 YNNKEL (reference sequence). CDR3 nucleotides: TGTGCCAGCAGCCAGACGGACGGAATTAACTATGGCTACACCTTC. Encoded protein: CASSQTDGINYGYTF.

This clonotype showed up many times. The CDR3 nucleotides read TGTGCCTGGAGTGTAGAGGGAAGGGACACTGAAGCTTTCTTT. Its translation: CAWSVEGRDTEAFF. The rearrangement joins TRBV30 to TRBJ1-1; no firm D call. There are 14 residues in the CDR3. V was pared by 0 bases and J by 3 bases, with 11 bases between. Germline CDR1 and CDR2: GTSNPN and SVGIG (reference sequence).

Only a few counts were recorded for this clonotype. J is TRBJ1-5 and V is TRBV5-5; possible D gene TRBD1, 6 bases. The CDR3 is 15 residues long. V lost 4 bases to trimming and J lost 4 bases, with 15 bases between them. Germline values: CDR1 SGHKS, CDR2 YYEKEE (reference sequence). The CDR3 sequence: CASSRTGTGNQPQHF. The CDR3 DNA follows: TGTGCCAGCAGCCGAACAGGGACGGGTAATCAGCCCCAGCATTTT. The entire variable domain, with the rest obtained from reference TRBV5-5 and TRBJ1-5, is as follows: DAGVTQSPTHLIKTRGQQVTLRCSPISGHKSVSWYQQVLGQGPQFIFQYYEKEERGRGNFPDRFSARQFPNYSSELNVNALLLGDSALYLCASSRTGTGNQPQHFGDGTRLSIL.

This clonotype has ten or more counts. This chain joins TRBV7-6 and TRBJ2-7; tentatively, D is TRBD2 (7 bases). Trimming shortened V by 3 bases and J by 3 bases, and 15 bases separated the two germline ends. Germline V gene sequence: CDR1 SGHVS, CDR2 FNYEAQ. CDR3 size: 15 residues. CDR3 DNA sequence: TGTGCCAGCAGCTTGAGGGGGGGCCGTTTCTACGAGCAGTACTTC. Translation gives CASSLRGGRFYEQYF.

The chain carries TRBV5-1 and TRBJ2-2, with a weak D call TRBD2 (5 bases). The CDR3 totals 16 residues. V gave up 4 bases and J gave up 3 bases, with 16 bases separating them. Germline V lookup: CDR1 SGHRS, CDR2 YFSETQ. The CDR3 loop reads CASSVLVSVDTGELFF. CDR3 bases: TGCGCCAGCAGCGTCTTGGTTAGCGTAGACACCGGGGAGCTGTTTTTT.

This chain uses TRBV9 with TRBJ2-5; D not certain. The CDR3 consists of 14 residues. The germline CDR1 and CDR2 sequences are SGDLS and YYNGEE. V lost 0 bases and J 1 base, leaving 7 bases between the germline ends. The chain's CDR3 is CASSVAGSQETQYF. The CDR3 nucleotides are TGTGCCAGCAGCGTAGCGGGCAGCCAAGAGACCCAGTACTTC. The entire variable domain, with the rest obtained from reference TRBV9 and TRBJ2-5, is as follows: DSGVTQTPKHLITATGQRVTLRCSPRSGDLSVYWYQQSLDQGLQFLIQYYNGEERAKGNILERFSAQQFPDLHSELNLSSLELGDSALYFCASSVAGSQETQYFGPGTRLLVL.

The V call is TRBV20-1, the J call TRBJ2-3; D is possibly TRBD2 (5 bases). V dropped 5 bases and J dropped 5 bases, with 14 bases sitting between them. The germline V gene has CDR1 DFQATT and CDR2 SNEGSKA (reference sequence). CDR3 length: 13 amino acids. The CDR3 loop is CSALGLAQDTQYF. The CDR3 bases are TGCAGTGCTCTCGGACTCGCTCAAGATACGCAGTATTTT.

This clonotype has at least ten counts. The CDR3 reads CASSHVVGEQYF. CDR3 bases: TGTGCCAGCAGCCATGTAGTTGGCGAGCAGTACTTC. V is TRBV3-1 and J is TRBJ2-7; D unclear. V was trimmed by 3 bases and J by 6 bases, leaving 9 bases between them. There are 12 residues in the CDR3. Germline CDR1 LGHDT, CDR2 YNNKEL (reference sequence).

This clonotype was detected ten times or more. This chain connects TRBV11-2 to TRBJ1-1, with D unclear. Germline lookup yields CDR1 SGHAT and CDR2 FQNNGV. This CDR3 contains 16 residues. V lost 3 bases to trimming and J lost 5 bases, with 19 bases between them. CDR3 DNA: TGTGCCAGCAGCTTCCCATCATCGGGGAGTCGGACTGAAGCTTTCTTT. Translation gives CASSFPSSGSRTEAFF.

The chain is built from TRBV10-3 and TRBJ1-5; no firm D call. V lost 5 bases to trimming and J lost 3 bases, with 11 bases between them. CDR3 length: 14 residues. The germline gives CDR1 ENHRY, CDR2 SYGVKD. The CDR3 reads CAISYEGFNQPQHF. CDR3 bases: TGTGCCATCAGTTATGAAGGGTTCAATCAGCCCCAGCATTTT.